These 4 T cell receptor beta chains were all obtained from the same sample, sequenced in a study of cytomegalovirus exposure and HLA in healthy donors. PCR primers comprised 60 Vbeta and 13 Jbeta primers. TCRdb's copy holds only in-frame clones and misses some; the assay was immunoSEQ multiplex PCR. Among some 190,000 clones listed, around 85% were seen once. Specimen: PBMCs. Receptors were obtained from a boy aged 2 to 9 in good health and CMV-seronegative.

The rearrangement uses TRBV19 and TRBJ1-2, with a possible D match to TRBD1 (6 bases). Germline loops: CDR1 LNHDA, CDR2 SQIVND (reference sequence). The CDR3 covers 16 residues. V was pared by 7 bases and J by 4 bases, with 22 bases between. DNA of the CDR3: TGTGCCAGTACCTCAGACGGCTGGGACAACTTCTATGGCTACACCTTC. The encoded protein is CASTSDGWDNFYGYTF.

This chain connects TRBV11-3 to TRBJ2-1; D not certain. This CDR3 spans 14 amino acids. Trimming removed 5 bases at V and 10 bases at J, with 18 bases between. Germline CDR1 and CDR2: SGHNT and YENEEA. CDR3 sequence reads: CASSPSPPPEEQFF. The CDR3 DNA reads TGTGCCAGCAGCCCCTCCCCCCCACCCGAGGAGCAGTTCTTC.

CDR3 protein: CASSTTGGVEAFF. The CDR3 DNA reads TGTGCCAGCAGTACCACAGGGGGAGTTGAAGCTTTCTTT. The chain carries TRBV25-1 and TRBJ1-1, with 8 bases that match TRBD1. V lost 5 bases to trimming and J lost 7 bases; unmatched junction nucleotides: 6. This CDR3 spans 13 amino acids. The germline CDR1 and CDR2 sequences are MGHDK and SYGVNS.

CDR3 nucleotides: TGCGCCAGCAGCTTGACCGGGCAGGGGAACTATGGCTACACCTTC. Protein: CASSLTGQGNYGYTF. This chain uses TRBV5-1 with TRBJ1-2; D is perhaps TRBD1 (6 bases). The CDR3 covers 15 residues. Germline lookup yields CDR1 SGHRS and CDR2 YFSETQ. With 1 base removed from V and 2 bases from J, the gap between germline ends came to 12 bases.